The T cell receptor beta chain described here comes from a study of regulatory T cells in long-lasting Graves disease. On the study more broadly: Persistence in Graves' disease required over 5 years of antithyroid drugs plus positive TSH receptor antibodies.

Germline lookup yields CDR1 SGHAT and CDR2 FQNNGV. This CDR3 region has 14 residues. The V end was cut by 0 bases, the J end by 1 base, with 6 bases between. The authors built TCR beta libraries using iRepertoire HTBI primers and Arm-PCR of CDR3 regions. TCRdb ran MiXCR on the multiplex PCR reads and lists one entry per CDR3 protein. The sample shows approximately 400,000 distinct CDR3 sequences, roughly 24% of them seen only once. Stated time point: persistent/refractory GD, antithyroid drugs over 5 years with positive TRAb. PBMC-extracted RNA yielded the TCR library. This chain uses TRBV11-2 with TRBJ1-1, with D perhaps matching TRBD1 (5 bases). Specimen: peripheral blood mononuclear cells (PBMCs), collected when the disease was refractory, from a patient treated with antithyroid drugs. The clonotype comes from a woman between 40 and 50 years old with Graves disease. CDR3 nucleotide sequence: TGTGCCAGCAGCTTAGATACAGGGAACACTGAAGCTTTCTTT. This translates into CASSLDTGNTEAFF. The whole variable domain, remainder taken from reference TRBV11-2 and TRBJ1-1, is EAGVAQSPRYKIIEKRQSVAFWCNPISGHATLYWYQQILGQGPKLLIQFQNNGVVDDSQLPKDRFSAERLKGVDSTLKIQPAKLEDSAVYLCASSLDTGNTEAFFGQGTRLTVV.